This record looks at one T cell receptor (beta chain) sequence and its context. The sample belongs to a study of T-cell reconstitution after alpha-beta-depleted transplantation in children. V lost 4 bases, J lost 1 base, and 16 bases lay in between. This CDR3 contains 16 residues. Germline V gene sequence: CDR1 KGHSH, CDR2 LQKENI. Using unique molecular identifiers, the investigators prepared the TCRbeta library. TCRdb re-called the PCR reads through MiXCR, storing one row per CDR3 protein. The sample has fewer than 120,000 distinct CDR3 sequences, under 13% seen once; the top ten hold 8%. The V gene is TRBV18, the J gene TRBJ1-2, with D perhaps matching TRBD1 (5 bases). The TCR was taken from a human donor who donated a stem cell graft to a child with acute lymphoblastic leukemia. The material was PBMCs from the stem cell graft donor, obtained from the stem cell graft. CDR3 amino acids: CASSREQDGINYGYTF. The CDR3 DNA is TGTGCCAGCTCACGAGAACAGGATGGAATTAACTATGGCTACACCTTC.